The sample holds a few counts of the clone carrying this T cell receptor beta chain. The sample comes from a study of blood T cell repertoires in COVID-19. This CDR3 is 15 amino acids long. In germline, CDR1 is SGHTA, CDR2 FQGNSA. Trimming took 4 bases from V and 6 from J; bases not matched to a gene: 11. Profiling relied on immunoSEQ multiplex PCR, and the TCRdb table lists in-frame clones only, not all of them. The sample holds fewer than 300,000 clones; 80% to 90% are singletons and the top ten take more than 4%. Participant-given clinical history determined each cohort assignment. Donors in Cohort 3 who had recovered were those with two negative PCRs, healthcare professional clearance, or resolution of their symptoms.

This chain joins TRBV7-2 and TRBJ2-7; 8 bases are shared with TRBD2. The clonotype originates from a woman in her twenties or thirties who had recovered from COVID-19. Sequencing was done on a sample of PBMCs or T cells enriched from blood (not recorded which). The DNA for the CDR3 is TGTGCCAGCAGCTACCAAAGCGGGGGTGGTCGCGAGCAGTACTTC. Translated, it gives CASSYQSGGGREQYF.